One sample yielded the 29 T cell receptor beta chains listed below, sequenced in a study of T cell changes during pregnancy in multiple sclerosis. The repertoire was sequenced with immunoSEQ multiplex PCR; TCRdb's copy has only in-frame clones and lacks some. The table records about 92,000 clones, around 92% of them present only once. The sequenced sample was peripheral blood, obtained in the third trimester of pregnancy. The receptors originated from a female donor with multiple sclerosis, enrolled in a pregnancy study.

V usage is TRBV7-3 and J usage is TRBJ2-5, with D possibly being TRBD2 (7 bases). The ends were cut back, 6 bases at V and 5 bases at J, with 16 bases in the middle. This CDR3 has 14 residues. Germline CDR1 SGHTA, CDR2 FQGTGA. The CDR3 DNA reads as TGTGCCAGCAGTTGGGGGGGCCCCCGGGAGACCCAGTACTTC. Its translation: CASSWGGPRETQYF.

Here the CDR3 DNA reads TGTGCCAGTAGTGATTCTTTCGGGAGGCCCTACGAGCAGTACTTC. Protein: CASSDSFGRPYEQYF. This rearrangement joins TRBV19 to TRBJ2-7, with TRBD2 identical over 7 bases. Unmatched junction bases numbered 9, after V lost 5 bases and J lost 2 bases. Germline CDR1 reads LNHDA; CDR2 reads SQIVND (reference sequence). The CDR3 loop spans 15 amino acids.

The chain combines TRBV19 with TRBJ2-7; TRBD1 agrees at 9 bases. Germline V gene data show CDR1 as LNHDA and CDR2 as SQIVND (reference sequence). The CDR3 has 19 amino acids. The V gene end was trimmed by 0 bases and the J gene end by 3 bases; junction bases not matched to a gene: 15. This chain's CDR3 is CASSIDPPGPGQGYYEQYF. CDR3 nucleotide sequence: TGTGCCAGTAGTATAGATCCGCCAGGACCGGGACAGGGTTACTACGAGCAGTACTTC.

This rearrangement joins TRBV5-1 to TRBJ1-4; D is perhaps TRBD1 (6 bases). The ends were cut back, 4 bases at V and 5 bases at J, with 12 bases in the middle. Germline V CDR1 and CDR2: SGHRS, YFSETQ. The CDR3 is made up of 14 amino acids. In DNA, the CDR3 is TGCGCCAGCAGCCGAGACAGGAACAATGAAAAACTGTTTTTT. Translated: CASSRDRNNEKLFF.

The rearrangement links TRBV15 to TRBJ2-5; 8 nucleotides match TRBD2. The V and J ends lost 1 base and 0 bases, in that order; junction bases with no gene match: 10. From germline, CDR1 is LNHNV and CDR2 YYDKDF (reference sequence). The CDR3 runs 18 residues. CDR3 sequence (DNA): TGTGCCACCAGCAGAGTTGGGTCTAGCGGGCCAGACCAAGAGACCCAGTACTTC. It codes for CATSRVGSSGPDQETQYF.

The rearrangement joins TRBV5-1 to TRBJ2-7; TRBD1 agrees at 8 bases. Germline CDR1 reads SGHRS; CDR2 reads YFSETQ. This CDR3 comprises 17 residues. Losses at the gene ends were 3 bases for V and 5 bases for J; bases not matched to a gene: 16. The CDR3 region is CASSSNVAGGASHEQYF. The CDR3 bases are TGCGCCAGCAGCTCTAACGTTGCAGGGGGCGCGTCCCACGAGCAGTACTTC.

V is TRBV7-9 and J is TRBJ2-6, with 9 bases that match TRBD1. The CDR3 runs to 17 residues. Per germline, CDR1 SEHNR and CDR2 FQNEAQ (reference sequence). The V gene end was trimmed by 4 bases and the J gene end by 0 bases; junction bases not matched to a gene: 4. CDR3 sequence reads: CASSWGQGGSGANVLTF. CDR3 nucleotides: TGTGCCAGCAGCTGGGGACAGGGTGGCTCTGGGGCCAACGTCCTGACTTTC.

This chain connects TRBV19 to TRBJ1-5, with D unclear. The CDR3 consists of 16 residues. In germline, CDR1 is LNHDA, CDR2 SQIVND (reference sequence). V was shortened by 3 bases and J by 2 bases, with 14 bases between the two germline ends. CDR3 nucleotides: TGTGCCAGTAGTATTGGAGGCTGGAACGGCAATCAGCCCCAGCATTTT. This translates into CASSIGGWNGNQPQHF.

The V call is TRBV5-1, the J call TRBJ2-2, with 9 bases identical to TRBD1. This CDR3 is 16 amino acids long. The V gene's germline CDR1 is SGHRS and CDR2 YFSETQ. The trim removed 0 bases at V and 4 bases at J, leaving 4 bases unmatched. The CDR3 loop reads CASSLVQGAGTGELFF. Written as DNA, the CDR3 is TGCGCCAGCAGCTTGGTACAGGGGGCCGGCACCGGGGAGCTGTTTTTT. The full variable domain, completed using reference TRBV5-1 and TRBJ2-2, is KAGVTQTPRYLIKTRGQQVTLSCSPISGHRSVSWYQQTPGQGLQFLFEYFSETQRNKGNFPGRFSGRQFSNSRSEMNVSTLELGDSALYLCASSLVQGAGTGELFFGEGSRLTVL.

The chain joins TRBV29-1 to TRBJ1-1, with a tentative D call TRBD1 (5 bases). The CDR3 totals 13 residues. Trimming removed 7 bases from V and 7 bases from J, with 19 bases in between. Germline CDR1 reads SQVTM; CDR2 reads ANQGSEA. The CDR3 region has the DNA TGCAGCGGTTTGTTATCGGGACTGGGTGAAGCTTTCTTT. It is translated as CSGLLSGLGEAFF.

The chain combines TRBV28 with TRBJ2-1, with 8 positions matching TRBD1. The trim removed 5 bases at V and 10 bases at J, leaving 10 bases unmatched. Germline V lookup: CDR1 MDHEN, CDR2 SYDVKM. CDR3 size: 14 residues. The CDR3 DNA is TGTGCCAGCAGTGATCCGGGACAGGTGTGGGAGCAGTTCTTC. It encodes CASSDPGQVWEQFF.

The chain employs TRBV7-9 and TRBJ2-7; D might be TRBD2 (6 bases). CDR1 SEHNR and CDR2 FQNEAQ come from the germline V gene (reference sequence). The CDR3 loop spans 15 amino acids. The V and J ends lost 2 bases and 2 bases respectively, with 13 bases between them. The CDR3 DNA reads TGTGCCAGCAGCTTACGGGACTCTTCTCCCTACGAGCAGTACTTC. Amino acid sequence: CASSLRDSSPYEQYF.

CDR3 residues: CASSKVRVMPEEQYF. The CDR3 DNA is TGTGCCAGCAGTAAAGTGAGGGTTATGCCAGAAGAGCAGTACTTC. The chain combines TRBV27 with TRBJ2-7; tentative D call: TRBD2 (5 bases). Germline values: CDR1 MNHEY, CDR2 SMNVEV (reference sequence). The CDR3 is made up of 15 amino acids. V gave up 5 bases and J gave up 7 bases, with 21 bases separating them.

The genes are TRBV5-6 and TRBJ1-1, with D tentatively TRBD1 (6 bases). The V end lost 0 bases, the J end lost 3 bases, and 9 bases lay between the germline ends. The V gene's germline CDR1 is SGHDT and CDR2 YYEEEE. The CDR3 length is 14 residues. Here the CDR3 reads CASSLGAGDTEAFF. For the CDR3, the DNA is TGTGCCAGCAGCTTGGGGGCAGGGGACACTGAAGCTTTCTTT.

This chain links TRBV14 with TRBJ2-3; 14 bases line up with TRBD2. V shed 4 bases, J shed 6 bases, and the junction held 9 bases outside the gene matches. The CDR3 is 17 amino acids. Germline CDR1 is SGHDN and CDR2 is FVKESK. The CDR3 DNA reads TGTGCCAGCAGCCCAGCGTGGGGACTAGCGGGAGCGGATACGCAGTATTTT. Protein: CASSPAWGLAGADTQYF.

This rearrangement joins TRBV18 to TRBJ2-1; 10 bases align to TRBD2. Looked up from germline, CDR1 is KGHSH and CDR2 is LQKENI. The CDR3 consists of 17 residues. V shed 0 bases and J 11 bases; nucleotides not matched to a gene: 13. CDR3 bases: TGTGCCAGCTCACCACCGGGCCTAGCGGGAGCCGAAAGGAAGCAGTTCTTC. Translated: CASSPPGLAGAERKQFF.

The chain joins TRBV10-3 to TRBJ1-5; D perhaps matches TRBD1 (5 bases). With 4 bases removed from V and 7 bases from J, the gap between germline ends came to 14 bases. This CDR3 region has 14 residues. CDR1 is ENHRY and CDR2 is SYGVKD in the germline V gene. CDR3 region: CAISVGRVDQPQHF. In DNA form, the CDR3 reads TGTGCCATCAGTGTAGGCAGGGTTGACCAGCCCCAGCATTTT.

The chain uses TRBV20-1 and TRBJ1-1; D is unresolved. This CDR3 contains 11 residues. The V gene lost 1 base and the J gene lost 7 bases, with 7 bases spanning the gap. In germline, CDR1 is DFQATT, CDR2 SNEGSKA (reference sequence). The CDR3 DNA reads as TGCAGTGCTAGAGGGCCCATTGAAGCTTTCTTT. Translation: CSARGPIEAFF.

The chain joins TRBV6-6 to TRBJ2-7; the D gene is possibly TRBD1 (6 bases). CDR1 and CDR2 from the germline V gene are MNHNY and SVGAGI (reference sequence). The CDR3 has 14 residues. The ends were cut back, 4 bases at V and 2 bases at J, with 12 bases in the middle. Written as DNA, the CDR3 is TGTGCCAGCAGTTCAGGGGACCGAACCTACGAGCAGTACTTC. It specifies CASSSGDRTYEQYF.

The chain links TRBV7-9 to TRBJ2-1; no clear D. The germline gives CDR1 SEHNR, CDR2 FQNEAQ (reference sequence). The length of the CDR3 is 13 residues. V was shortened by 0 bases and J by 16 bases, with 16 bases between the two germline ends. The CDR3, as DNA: TGTGCCAGCAGCTTAGCTCTTGCTAATGAGCCTTTCTTC. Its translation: CASSLALANEPFF.

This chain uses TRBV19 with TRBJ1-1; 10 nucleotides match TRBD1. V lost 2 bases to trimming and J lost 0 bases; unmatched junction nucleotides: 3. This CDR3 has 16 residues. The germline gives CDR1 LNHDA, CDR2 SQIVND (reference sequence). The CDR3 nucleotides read TGTGCCAGTAGTATACTGGGACAGGGGATGAACACTGAAGCTTTCTTT. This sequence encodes CASSILGQGMNTEAFF.

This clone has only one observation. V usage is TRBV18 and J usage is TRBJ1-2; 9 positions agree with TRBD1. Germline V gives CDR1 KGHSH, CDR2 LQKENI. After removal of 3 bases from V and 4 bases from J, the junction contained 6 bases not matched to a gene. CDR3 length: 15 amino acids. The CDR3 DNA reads TGTGCCAGCTCACCCGGGACAGGGCCCCCCTATGGCTACACCTTC. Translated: CASSPGTGPPYGYTF.

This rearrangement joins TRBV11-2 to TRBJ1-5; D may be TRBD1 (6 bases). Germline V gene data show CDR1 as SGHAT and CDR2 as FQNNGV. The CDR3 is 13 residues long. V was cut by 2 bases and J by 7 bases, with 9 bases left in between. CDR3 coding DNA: TGTGCCAGCAGCTTATCGGGGGGCCAGCCCCAGCATTTT. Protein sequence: CASSLSGGQPQHF.

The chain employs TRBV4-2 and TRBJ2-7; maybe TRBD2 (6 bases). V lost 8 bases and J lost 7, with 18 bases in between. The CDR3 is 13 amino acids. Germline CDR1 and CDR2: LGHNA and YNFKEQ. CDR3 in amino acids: CASSYVLAREQYF. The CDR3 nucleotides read TGTGCCAGCTCATACGTCCTAGCGAGGGAGCAGTACTTC.

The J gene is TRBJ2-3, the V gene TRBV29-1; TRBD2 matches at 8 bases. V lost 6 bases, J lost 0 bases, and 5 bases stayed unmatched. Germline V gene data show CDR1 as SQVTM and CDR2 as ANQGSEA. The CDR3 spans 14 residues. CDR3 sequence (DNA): TGCAGCGTCTATAGCGGGACTAGCACAGATACGCAGTATTTT. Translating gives CSVYSGTSTDTQYF.

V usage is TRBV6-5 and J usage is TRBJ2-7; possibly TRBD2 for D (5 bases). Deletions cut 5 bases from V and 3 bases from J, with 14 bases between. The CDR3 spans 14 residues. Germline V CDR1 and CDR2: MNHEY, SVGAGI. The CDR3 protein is CASSPGNAYYEQYF. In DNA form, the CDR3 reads TGTGCCAGCAGTCCCGGGAATGCCTACTACGAGCAGTACTTC.

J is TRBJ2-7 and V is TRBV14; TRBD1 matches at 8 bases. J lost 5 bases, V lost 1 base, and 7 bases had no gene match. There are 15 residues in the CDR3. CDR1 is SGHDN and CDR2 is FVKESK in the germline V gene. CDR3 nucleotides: TGTGCCAGCAGCCAAGGACAGGGGCCCAGGAACGAGCAGTACTTC. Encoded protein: CASSQGQGPRNEQYF.

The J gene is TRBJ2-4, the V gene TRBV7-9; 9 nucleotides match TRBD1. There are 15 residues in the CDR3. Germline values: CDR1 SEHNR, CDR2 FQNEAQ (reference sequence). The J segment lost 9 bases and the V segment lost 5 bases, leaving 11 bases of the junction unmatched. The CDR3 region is CASSPGDREVSIQYF. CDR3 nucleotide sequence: TGTGCCAGCAGCCCCGGGGACAGGGAGGTCAGCATTCAGTACTTC.

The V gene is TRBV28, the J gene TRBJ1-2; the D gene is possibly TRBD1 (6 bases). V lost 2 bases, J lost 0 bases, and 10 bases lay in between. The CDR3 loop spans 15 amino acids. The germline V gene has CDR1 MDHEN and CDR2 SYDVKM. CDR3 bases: TGTGCCAGCAGTTTAGTACAGGGAGCTAACTATGGCTACACCTTC. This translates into CASSLVQGANYGYTF.